This T cell receptor (beta chain) was recovered during a study of blood T cells in healthy people across ages. Points from the study as a whole: A roughly linear age-dependent decrease characterized TCR beta diversity per million T cells.

This clonotype was seen a handful of times. Its specificity is unknown. Through a sample-barcoded 5' primer and a J-beta primer mix, a second PCR was run for roughly 6 to 12 cycles. Each CDR3 protein gets one entry after TCRdb re-called the 5' RACE reads with MiXCR. The sample carries more than 450,000 distinct CDR3 sequences, roughly a quarter recorded once. V trimming: 0 bases; J trimming: 2 bases; junction bases outside the gene matches: 2. Germline CDR1 and CDR2: DFQATT and SNEGSKA (reference sequence). The CDR3 is made up of 14 amino acids. The same data also contributed to another study, on T cells of mothers and their children. That paper notes: Every mother produced more than 10 million TCR beta CDR3 reads, whereas every child provided roughly 3 million. Slightly higher overlap, not significant, was seen in related mother-child pairs than in unrelated pairs.

The rearrangement joins TRBV20-1 to TRBJ1-1; 8 bases map to TRBD1. What was sequenced was blood. This TCR was sampled from a boy under 10 years old in good health. The CDR3 here is CSARDRGRNTEAFF. CDR3 nucleotides: TGCAGTGCTAGAGACAGGGGGCGAAACACTGAAGCTTTCTTT.